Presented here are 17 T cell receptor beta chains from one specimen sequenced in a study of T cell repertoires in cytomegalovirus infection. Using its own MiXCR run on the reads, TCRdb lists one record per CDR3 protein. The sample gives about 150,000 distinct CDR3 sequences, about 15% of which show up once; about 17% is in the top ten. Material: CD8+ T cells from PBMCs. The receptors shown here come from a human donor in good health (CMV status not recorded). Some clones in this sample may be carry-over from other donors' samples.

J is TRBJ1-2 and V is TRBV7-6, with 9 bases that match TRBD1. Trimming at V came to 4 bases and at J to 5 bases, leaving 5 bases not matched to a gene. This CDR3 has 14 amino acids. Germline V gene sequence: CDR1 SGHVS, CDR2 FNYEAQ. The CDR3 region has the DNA TGTGCCAGCAGCTATAGACAGGGGGGATATGGCTACACCTTC. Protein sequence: CASSYRQGGYGYTF.

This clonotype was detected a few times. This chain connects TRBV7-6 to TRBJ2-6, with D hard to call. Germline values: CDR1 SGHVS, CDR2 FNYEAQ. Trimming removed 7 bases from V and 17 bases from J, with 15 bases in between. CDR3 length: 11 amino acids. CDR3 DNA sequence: TGTGCCAGCATCCTACCGGAAGGAATGACTTTC. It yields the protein CASILPEGMTF.

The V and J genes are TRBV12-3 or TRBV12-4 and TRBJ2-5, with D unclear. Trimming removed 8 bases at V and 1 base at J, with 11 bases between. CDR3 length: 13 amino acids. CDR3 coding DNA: TGTGCCAGCGCCGGGCCTGGCCAAGAGACCCAGTACTTC. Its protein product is CASAGPGQETQYF.

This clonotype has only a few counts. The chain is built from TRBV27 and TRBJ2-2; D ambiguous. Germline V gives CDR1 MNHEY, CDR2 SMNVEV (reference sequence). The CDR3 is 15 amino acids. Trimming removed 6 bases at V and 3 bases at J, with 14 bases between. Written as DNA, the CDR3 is TGTGCCAGCAGCTCGTTACCCCCAGACACCGGGGAGCTGTTTTTT. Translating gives CASSSLPPDTGELFF.

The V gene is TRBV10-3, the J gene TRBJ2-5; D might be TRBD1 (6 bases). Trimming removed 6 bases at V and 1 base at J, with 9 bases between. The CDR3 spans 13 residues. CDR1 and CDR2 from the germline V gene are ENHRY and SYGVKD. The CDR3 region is CAIRTGIQETQYF. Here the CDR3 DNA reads TGTGCCATCAGGACAGGAATCCAAGAGACCCAGTACTTC.

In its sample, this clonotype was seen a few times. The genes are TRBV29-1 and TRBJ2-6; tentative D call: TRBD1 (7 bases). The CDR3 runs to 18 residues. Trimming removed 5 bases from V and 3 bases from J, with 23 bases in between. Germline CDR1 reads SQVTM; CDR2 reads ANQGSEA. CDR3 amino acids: CSVTREDRPVGGANVLTF. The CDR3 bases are TGCAGCGTTACCAGGGAGGACAGGCCCGTTGGTGGGGCCAACGTCCTGACTTTC.

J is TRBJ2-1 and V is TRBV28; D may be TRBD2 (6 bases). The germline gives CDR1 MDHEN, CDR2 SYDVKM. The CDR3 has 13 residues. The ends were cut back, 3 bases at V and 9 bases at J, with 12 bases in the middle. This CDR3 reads CASSFGLGGEQFF. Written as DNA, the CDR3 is TGTGCCAGCAGTTTCGGTCTCGGGGGTGAGCAGTTCTTC.

This CDR3 reads CATGSRHFYEQYF. The CDR3 DNA reads as TGTGCCACTGGCTCTAGGCACTTCTACGAGCAGTACTTC. The chain carries TRBV15 and TRBJ2-7; D gene uncertain. This CDR3 is built from 13 residues. Germline V CDR1 and CDR2: LNHNV, YYDKDF (reference sequence). The V gene lost 9 bases and the J gene lost 3 bases, with 15 bases spanning the gap.

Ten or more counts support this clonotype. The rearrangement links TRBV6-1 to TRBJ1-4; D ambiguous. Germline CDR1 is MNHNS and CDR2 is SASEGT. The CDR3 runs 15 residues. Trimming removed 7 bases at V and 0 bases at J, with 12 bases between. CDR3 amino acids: CASKKGDATNEKLFF. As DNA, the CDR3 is TGTGCCAGCAAAAAGGGAGATGCAACTAATGAAAAACTGTTTTTT.

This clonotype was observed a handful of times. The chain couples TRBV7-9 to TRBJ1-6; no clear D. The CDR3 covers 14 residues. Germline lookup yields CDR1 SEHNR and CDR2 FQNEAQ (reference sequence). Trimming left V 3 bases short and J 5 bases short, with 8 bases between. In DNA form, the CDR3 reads TGTGCCAGCAGCTTGGTTAGGAATAATTCACCCCTCCACTTT. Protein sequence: CASSLVRNNSPLHF.

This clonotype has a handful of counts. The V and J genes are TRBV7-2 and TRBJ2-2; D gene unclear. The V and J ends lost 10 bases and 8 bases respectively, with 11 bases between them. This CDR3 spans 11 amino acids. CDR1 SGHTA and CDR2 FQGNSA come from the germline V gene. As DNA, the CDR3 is TGTGCCATCCGAGTAGAGGGGGAGCTGTTTTTT. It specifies CAIRVEGELFF.

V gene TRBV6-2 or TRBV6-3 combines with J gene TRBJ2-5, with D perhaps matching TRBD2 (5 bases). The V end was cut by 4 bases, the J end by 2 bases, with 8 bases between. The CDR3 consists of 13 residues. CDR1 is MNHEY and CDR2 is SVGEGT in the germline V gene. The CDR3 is CASSSREQETQYF. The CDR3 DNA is TGTGCCAGCAGTTCTCGGGAACAAGAGACCCAGTACTTC.

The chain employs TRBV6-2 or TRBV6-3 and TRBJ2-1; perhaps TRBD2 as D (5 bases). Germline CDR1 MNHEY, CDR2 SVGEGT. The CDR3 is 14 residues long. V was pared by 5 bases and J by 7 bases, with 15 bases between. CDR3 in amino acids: CASSTVLRGNEQFF. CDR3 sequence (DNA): TGTGCCAGCAGTACCGTTTTACGGGGTAATGAGCAGTTCTTC.

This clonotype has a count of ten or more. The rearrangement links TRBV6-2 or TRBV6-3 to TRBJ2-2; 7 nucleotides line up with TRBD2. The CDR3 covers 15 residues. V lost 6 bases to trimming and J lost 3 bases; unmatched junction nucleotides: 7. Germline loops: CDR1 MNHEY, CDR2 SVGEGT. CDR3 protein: CASSPRDYDTGELFF. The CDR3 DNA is TGTGCCAGCAGCCCCCGGGACTACGACACCGGGGAGCTGTTTTTT.

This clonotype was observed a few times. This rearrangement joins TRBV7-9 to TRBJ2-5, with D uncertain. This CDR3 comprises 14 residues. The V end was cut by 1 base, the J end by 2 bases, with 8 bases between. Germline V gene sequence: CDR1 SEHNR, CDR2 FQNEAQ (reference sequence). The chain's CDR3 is CASSLVTEQETQYF. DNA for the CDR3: TGTGCCAGCAGCTTAGTGACGGAACAAGAGACCCAGTACTTC.

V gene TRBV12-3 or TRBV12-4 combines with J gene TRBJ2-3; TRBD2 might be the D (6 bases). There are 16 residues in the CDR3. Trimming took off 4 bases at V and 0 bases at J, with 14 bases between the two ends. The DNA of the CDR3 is TGTGCCAGCAGTTATCGGGGGAGGTCTAGCACAGATACGCAGTATTTT. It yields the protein CASSYRGRSSTDTQYF.

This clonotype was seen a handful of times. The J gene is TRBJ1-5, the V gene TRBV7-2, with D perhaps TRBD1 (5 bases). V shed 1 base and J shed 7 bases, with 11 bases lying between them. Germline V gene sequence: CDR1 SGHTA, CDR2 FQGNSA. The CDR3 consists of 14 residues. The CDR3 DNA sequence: TGTGCCAGCAGCTTAGTTGGGGGGAGGCAGCCCCAGCATTTT. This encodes CASSLVGGRQPQHF.